What follows are 25 T cell receptor beta chains derived from one specimen sequenced in a study of vaccination and CD4 T cells after COVID-19. Specified time point: late sampling 161 to 241 days after vaccination in three convalescent patients. Described treatment: approximately 11-day PBMC culture with coronavirus spike peptide pools or control peptides (ViraFEST assay). These receptors have no known antigen. Cultured CD4+ T-cell DNA underwent Oncomine TCR Beta short-read sequencing. TCRdb analysed the PCR reads with MiXCR anew, one entry per CDR3 protein. This sample has about 22,000 distinct CDR3 sequences, with less than 45% found just once. Source: CD4+ T cells from blood, cultured in vitro, taken about 7 months after SARS-CoV-2 vaccination. The receptors derive from a human donor who had recovered from COVID-19.

The CDR3 DNA reads as TGTGCCAGCAGTTACAGAGGGATGAACACTGAAGCTTTCTTT. It codes for CASSYRGMNTEAFF. The chain carries TRBV6-5 and TRBJ1-1; D call uncertain. This CDR3 is 14 amino acids long. CDR1 is MNHEY and CDR2 is SVGAGI in the germline V gene. Deletions cut 2 bases from V and 0 bases from J, with 7 bases between.

The V and J genes are TRBV7-3 and TRBJ2-1; D is possibly TRBD2 (6 bases). Trimming removed 4 bases from V and 0 bases from J, with 10 bases in between. Germline V gene data show CDR1 as SGHTA and CDR2 as FQGTGA. The CDR3 spans 15 residues. The CDR3 region is CASSSQGGSYNEQFF. The CDR3 DNA reads TGTGCCAGCAGCTCTCAGGGAGGCTCCTACAATGAGCAGTTCTTC.

The chain carries TRBV6-1 and TRBJ2-6; D gene unclear. The V end was cut by 7 bases, the J end by 4 bases, with 11 bases between. The CDR3 extends over 14 amino acids. The germline V gene encodes CDR1 MNHNS and CDR2 SASEGT. This CDR3 is CASTVEWGANVLTF. In DNA form, the CDR3 reads TGTGCCAGCACAGTAGAATGGGGGGCCAACGTCCTGACTTTC.

Only a few counts were recorded for this clonotype. CDR3 in amino acids: CASSLITNEQFF. The CDR3 coding sequence is TGTGCCAGCAGTCTAATTACCAATGAGCAGTTCTTC. V is TRBV6-2 or TRBV6-3 and J is TRBJ2-1; D remains unclear. The germline gives CDR1 MNHEY, CDR2 SVGEGT. V lost 5 bases and J 6 bases, leaving 8 bases between the germline ends. This CDR3 comprises 12 residues.

This clonotype was found a few times. CDR3 residues: CASSRLVGNTEAFF. The CDR3 DNA reads as TGTGCCAGCAGTAGATTGGTCGGGAACACTGAAGCTTTCTTT. The J gene is TRBJ1-1, the V gene TRBV27; unclear D gene. The CDR3 loop spans 14 amino acids. Per the germline V gene, CDR1 is MNHEY and CDR2 is SMNVEV (reference sequence). V was pared by 5 bases and J by 1 base, with 11 bases between.

This clonotype ranks as medium-sized. The genes are TRBV7-9 and TRBJ1-1, with 12 bases that match TRBD1. The CDR3 has 16 amino acids. CDR1 and CDR2 (germline): SEHNR, FQNEAQ (reference sequence). The V segment lost 5 bases and the J segment 4 bases; nucleotides outside the gene matches: 8. In DNA form, the CDR3 reads TGTGCCAGCAGCCCGGGACAGGGGGCCGGGGGCACTGAAGCTTTCTTT. It yields the protein CASSPGQGAGGTEAFF.

This clonotype is labeled as medium-sized. The chain recombines TRBV20-1 with TRBJ1-2; 8 bases are shared with TRBD1. CDR1 and CDR2 from the germline V gene are DFQATT and SNEGSKA (reference sequence). The CDR3 runs 14 residues. J was trimmed by 6 bases and V by 0 bases; bases with no gene match: 6. The CDR3, as DNA: TGCAGTGCTAGAGATGGCAGGGGGCTCGATGGCTACACCTTC. Protein product: CSARDGRGLDGYTF.

V is TRBV5-6 and J is TRBJ1-6, with TRBD1 identical over 10 bases. Germline-derived CDR1 and CDR2 are SGHDT and YYEEEE. Trimming removed 4 bases from V and 2 bases from J; junction bases left unmatched: 3. This CDR3 has 16 residues. CDR3 in amino acids: CASSGTGVAYNSPLHF. In DNA form, the CDR3 reads TGTGCCAGCAGCGGGACAGGGGTCGCCTATAATTCACCCCTCCACTTT.

The genes are TRBV7-2 and TRBJ2-3; D remains unclear. V lost 2 bases and J 2 bases, leaving 11 bases between the germline ends. CDR3 size: 15 residues. Germline CDR1 reads SGHTA; CDR2 reads FQGNSA. The CDR3 region is CASSLRVSPTDTQYF. CDR3 nucleotides: TGTGCCAGCAGCTTACGAGTCTCTCCCACAGATACGCAGTATTTT.

The rearrangement uses TRBV11-1 and TRBJ1-1; D remains unclear. The CDR3 contains 15 residues. V was pared by 1 base and J by 6 bases, with 15 bases between. Germline-derived CDR1 and CDR2 are SGHAT and FQDESV (reference sequence). CDR3 DNA: TGTGCCAGCAGCTTAGATTTCGGCCCCAGGTCTGAAGCTTTCTTT. This gives the protein CASSLDFGPRSEAFF.

The rearrangement joins TRBV7-9 to TRBJ2-1; D is unclear. Germline CDR1 is SEHNR and CDR2 is FQNEAQ (reference sequence). The V end was cut by 1 base, the J end by 10 bases, with 5 bases between. The CDR3 contains 11 residues. The chain's CDR3 is CASSLELEQFF. The DNA for the CDR3 is TGTGCCAGCAGCTTAGAGCTAGAGCAGTTCTTC.

This clonotype came up a few times. As DNA, the CDR3 is TGTGCCAGCAGCTTAATGGGGTGGGGCGGGGGGCCCCAAGAGACCCAGTACTTC. Translating gives CASSLMGWGGGPQETQYF. The genes are TRBV7-3 and TRBJ2-5; 8 nucleotides agree with TRBD2. With V trimmed by 1 base and J by 1 base, 11 bases remained unmatched. The CDR3 totals 18 residues. CDR1 is SGHTA and CDR2 is FQGTGA in the germline V gene.

This clonotype was found once. This chain links TRBV2 with TRBJ2-1; 8 nucleotides match TRBD2. The CDR3 is 17 amino acids. Trimming cost V 6 bases and J 0 bases; bases outside gene matches: 10. Germline assignment: CDR1 SNHLY and CDR2 FYNNEI. CDR3 coding DNA: TGTGCCAGCAGGGAGGGACTAGTTGAGGTCTCCTACAATGAGCAGTTCTTC. It specifies CASREGLVEVSYNEQFF. The variable domain in full, completed from reference TRBV2 and TRBJ2-1, reads EPEVTQTPSHQVTQMGQEVILRCVPISNHLYFYWYRQILGQKVEFLVSFYNNEISEKSEIFDDQFSVERPDGSNFTLKIRSTKLEDSAMYFCASREGLVEVSYNEQFFGPGTRLTVL.

This clonotype was observed a handful of times. V and J are TRBV28 and TRBJ2-1; D not certain. The V end lost 4 bases, the J end lost 0 bases, and 4 bases lay between the germline ends. Germline assignment: CDR1 MDHEN and CDR2 SYDVKM. CDR3 length: 13 residues. The CDR3 region has the DNA TGTGCCAGCAGTTCGCTCTCCTACAATGAGCAGTTCTTC. This translates into CASSSLSYNEQFF.

The chain combines TRBV7-8 with TRBJ2-1, with 7 bases fitting TRBD1. Trimming cost V 5 bases and J 4 bases; bases outside gene matches: 8. This CDR3 region has 15 residues. Germline values: CDR1 SGHVS, CDR2 FQNEAQ. The CDR3 protein is CASSSRGQPYNEQFF. CDR3 in DNA: TGTGCCAGCAGCAGCCGGGGACAGCCTTACAATGAGCAGTTCTTC. The entire variable domain, with the rest obtained from reference TRBV7-8 and TRBJ2-1, is as follows: GAGVSQSPRYKVAKRGQDVALRCDPISGHVSLFWYQQALGQGPEFLTYFQNEAQLDKSGLPSDRFFAERPEGSVSTLKIQRTQQEDSAVYLCASSSRGQPYNEQFFGPGTRLTVL.

The chain couples TRBV29-1 to TRBJ1-1; no clear D gene. The germline gives CDR1 SQVTM, CDR2 ANQGSEA. The CDR3 covers 13 residues. V gave up 4 bases and J gave up 1 base, with 10 bases separating them. The CDR3 reads CSVAIQENTEAFF. CDR3 bases: TGCAGCGTTGCGATTCAGGAGAACACTGAAGCTTTCTTT.

The CDR3 sequence: CASSFFGGDTEAFF. For the CDR3, the DNA is TGTGCCAGCAGCTTTTTCGGGGGCGACACTGAAGCTTTCTTT. The rearrangement uses TRBV7-9 and TRBJ1-1, with D tentatively TRBD1 (6 bases). CDR3 length: 14 amino acids. The ends were cut back, 3 bases at V and 3 bases at J, with 11 bases in the middle. Germline V lookup: CDR1 SEHNR, CDR2 FQNEAQ (reference sequence).

This chain links TRBV6-1 with TRBJ2-1; possibly TRBD2 for D (7 bases). Germline CDR1 reads MNHNS; CDR2 reads SASEGT. There are 14 residues in the CDR3. The V and J ends lost 5 bases and 10 bases respectively, with 18 bases between them. As DNA, the CDR3 is TGTGCCAGCAGTCCCATTACCAGCGGGACAGAGCAGTTCTTC. Translated: CASSPITSGTEQFF.

This clonotype has ten or more counts. The chain links TRBV20-1 to TRBJ2-1, with 11 bases matching TRBD2. V shed 3 bases, J shed 3 bases, and the junction held 7 bases outside the gene matches. Germline values: CDR1 DFQATT, CDR2 SNEGSKA (reference sequence). The CDR3 length is 16 residues. The CDR3 reads CSARELAGVNYNEQFF. Here the CDR3 DNA reads TGCAGTGCTAGGGAACTAGCGGGAGTAAACTACAATGAGCAGTTCTTC.

This chain joins TRBV5-4 and TRBJ2-2; D is tentatively TRBD1 or TRBD2 (6 bases each). The CDR3 totals 16 residues. V lost 0 bases to trimming and J lost 5 bases, with 14 bases between them. Germline CDR1 SGHNT, CDR2 YYREEE (reference sequence). The DNA for the CDR3 is TGTGCCAGCAGCTTGGCATCGGGGGCGGAGACCGGGGAGCTGTTTTTT. Its protein product is CASSLASGAETGELFF.

This chain links TRBV20-1 with TRBJ2-3; TRBD2 might be the D (6 bases). This CDR3 region has 13 residues. Germline lookup yields CDR1 DFQATT and CDR2 SNEGSKA (reference sequence). Trimming took off 1 base at V and 3 bases at J, with 8 bases between the two ends. CDR3 residues: CSARVSGTDTQYF. The CDR3 nucleotides are TGCAGTGCTAGAGTTAGCGGAACAGATACGCAGTATTTT.

The gene calls are TRBV20-1 and TRBJ2-7, with a weak D call TRBD2 (6 bases). Germline loops: CDR1 DFQATT, CDR2 SNEGSKA (reference sequence). The CDR3 totals 11 residues. V lost 3 bases to trimming and J lost 7 bases, with 10 bases between them. The CDR3 DNA reads TGCAGTGCTAGGTCTAGCGCTGAGCAGTACTTC. This translates into CSARSSAEQYF.

V usage is TRBV5-1 and J usage is TRBJ1-1, with TRBD1 identical over 9 bases. Losses at the gene ends were 4 bases for V and 5 bases for J; bases not matched to a gene: 9. CDR3 size: 15 residues. Germline CDR1 is SGHRS and CDR2 is YFSETQ. The CDR3 reads CASSGLQGARTEAFF. The CDR3 nucleotides are TGCGCCAGCAGCGGACTACAGGGGGCTCGGACTGAAGCTTTCTTT.

The chain combines TRBV12-3 or TRBV12-4 with TRBJ2-7; no clear D gene. This CDR3 comprises 15 residues. Trimming took off 3 bases at V and 2 bases at J, with 14 bases between the two ends. The CDR3 spells CASSFVGRPPYEQYF. The CDR3 bases are TGTGCCAGCAGTTTTGTGGGCAGGCCGCCCTACGAGCAGTACTTC.

This chain joins TRBV7-3 and TRBJ2-3; D may be TRBD1 (5 bases). V was trimmed by 6 bases and J by 1 base, leaving 11 bases between them. Germline assignment: CDR1 SGHTA and CDR2 FQGTGA. The CDR3 has 14 amino acids. The CDR3 nucleotides read TGTGCCAGCAGGAGTAGGGGTGGCACAGATACGCAGTATTTT. Encoded protein: CASRSRGGTDTQYF.